This T cell receptor beta chain was identified during a study of T cell changes during pregnancy in multiple sclerosis. The CDR3 spans 13 residues. Trimming pared 6 bases from V and 1 base from J, leaving 9 bases between. Germline assignment: CDR1 SNHLY and CDR2 FYNNEI. Clones were read by immunoSEQ multiplex PCR, and TCRdb kept only the in-frame ones, dropping some. Of fewer than 110,000 clones in the sample, 92% are singletons; the top ten hold roughly 0.88%. The clonotype originates from a female donor with multiple sclerosis, enrolled in a pregnancy study. The starting material was peripheral blood, obtained after pregnancy. J is TRBJ1-1 and V is TRBV2; TRBD1 might be the D (5 bases). In nucleotides, the CDR3 is TGTGCCAGCAGGGATACAGGGAACACTGAAGCTTTCTTT. Encoded protein: CASRDTGNTEAFF.